This T cell receptor beta chain came from a study of blood T cells in healthy people across ages. Study outcomes and limitations: The study regarded diversity estimates from one million T cells as underestimates.

V shed 5 bases and J 4 bases; nucleotides not matched to a gene: 11. Per the germline V gene, CDR1 is MNHEY and CDR2 is SMNVEV (reference sequence). The length of the CDR3 is 16 residues. A note on this clonotype: Its antigen is as yet unknown.

A sample-barcoded 5' primer and a J-beta primer mix were used in a second PCR of about 7 to 12 cycles. Carrying 12 random nucleotides, a template-switch adaptor labeled each individual cDNA molecule. TCRdb analysed the 5' RACE reads with MiXCR anew, one entry per CDR3 protein. Counted here are roughly 1,500,000 distinct CDR3 sequences, roughly a third occurring once; the ten biggest clones make up about 10%. This sequence was found in a woman aged 25 to 39 in good health. Sample: blood. This chain uses TRBV27 with TRBJ2-1; 7 nucleotides line up with TRBD2. DNA of the CDR3: TGTGCCAGCAGTCCAAGAGGGACTATCTATTACAATGAGCAGTTCTTC. It codes for CASSPRGTIYYNEQFF.